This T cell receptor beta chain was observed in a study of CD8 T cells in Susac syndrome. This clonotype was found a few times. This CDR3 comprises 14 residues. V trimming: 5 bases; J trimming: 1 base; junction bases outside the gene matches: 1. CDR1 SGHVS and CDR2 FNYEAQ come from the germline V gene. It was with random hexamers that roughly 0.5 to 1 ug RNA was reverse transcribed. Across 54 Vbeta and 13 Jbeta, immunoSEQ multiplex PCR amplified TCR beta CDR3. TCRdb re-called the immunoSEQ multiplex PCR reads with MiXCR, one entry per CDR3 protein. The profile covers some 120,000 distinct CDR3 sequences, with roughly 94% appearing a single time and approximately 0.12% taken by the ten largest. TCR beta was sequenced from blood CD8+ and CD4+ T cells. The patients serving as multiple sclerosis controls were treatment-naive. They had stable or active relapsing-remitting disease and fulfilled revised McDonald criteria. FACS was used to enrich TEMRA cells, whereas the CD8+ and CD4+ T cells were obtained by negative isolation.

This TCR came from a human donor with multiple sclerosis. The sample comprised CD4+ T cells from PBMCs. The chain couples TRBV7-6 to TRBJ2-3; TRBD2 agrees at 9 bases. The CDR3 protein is CASSRGGGTDTQYF. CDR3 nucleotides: TGTGCCAGCAGCCGCGGGGGGGGCACAGATACGCAGTATTTT.